Included here is one T cell receptor (beta chain) sequence, with context. Produced via immunoSEQ multiplex PCR; TCRdb's table is partial and in-frame only. Among approximately 23,000 clones, roughly 86% were seen once, and the ten largest hold around 6.6%. The data were taken from a study of T cells after posttransplantation cyclophosphamide. With V trimmed by 5 bases and J by 7 bases, 8 bases remained unmatched. In germline, CDR1 is LNHDA, CDR2 SQIVND (reference sequence). This CDR3 is 14 amino acids long. This rearrangement joins TRBV19 to TRBJ2-1; TRBD2 aligns across 7 bases. Material: PBMCs. The source is a woman in her sixties with a blood cancer, CMV-positive, and with a related stem cell donor. CDR3 nucleotides: TGTGCCAGTAGTGGCGAGCGGGATAGTAATGAGCAGTTCTTC. Its protein is CASSGERDSNEQFF. The full variable domain, with the rest looked up from reference TRBV19 and TRBJ2-1, is DGGITQSPKYLFRKEGQNVTLSCEQNLNHDAMYWYRQDPGQGLRLIYYSQIVNDFQKGDIAEGYSVSREKKESFPLTVTSAQKNPTAFYLCASSGERDSNEQFFGPGTRLTVL.